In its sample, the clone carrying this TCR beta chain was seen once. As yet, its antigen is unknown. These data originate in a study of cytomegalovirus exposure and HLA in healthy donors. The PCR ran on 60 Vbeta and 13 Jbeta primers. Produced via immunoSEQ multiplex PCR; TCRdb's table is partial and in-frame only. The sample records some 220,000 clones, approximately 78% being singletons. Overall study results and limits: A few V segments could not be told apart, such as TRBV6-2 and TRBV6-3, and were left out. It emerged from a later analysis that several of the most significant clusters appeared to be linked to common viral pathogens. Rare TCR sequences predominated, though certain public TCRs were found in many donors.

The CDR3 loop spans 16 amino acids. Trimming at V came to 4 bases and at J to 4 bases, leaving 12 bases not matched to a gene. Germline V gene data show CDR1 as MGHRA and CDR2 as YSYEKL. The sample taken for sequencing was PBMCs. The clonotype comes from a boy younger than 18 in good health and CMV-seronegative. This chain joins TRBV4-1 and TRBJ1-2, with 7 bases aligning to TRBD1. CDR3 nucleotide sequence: TGCGCCAGCAGCCGAGTGACACAGGGGCCCGTCTATGGCTACACCTTC. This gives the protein CASSRVTQGPVYGYTF.